This T cell receptor beta chain was documented in a study of T cell repertoires in aging, cancer and after chemotherapy. Study at large: Paired samples before and after chemotherapy came from glioblastoma patients receiving temozolomide-based therapy.

Multiplex touch-down PCR with TRB-A/B primers amplified rearranged V-D-J TRB sequences. TCRdb re-analysed the multiplex PCR reads in MiXCR, keeping a single row per CDR3 protein. The sample records about 1,500 distinct CDR3 sequences, approximately 28% being singletons. Peripheral blood genomic DNA, not sorted cells or RNA, was the template. General study points: Age-matched healthy donors had significantly more diverse, less clonal blood TCR repertoires than untreated cancer patients. In cancer patients, declining TCR diversity with age involved lost richness and lost evenness.

This clonotype was found a few times. Antigen: not known. V was clipped by 4 bases and J by 3 bases, with 13 bases between them. The CDR3 contains 14 residues. Germline CDR1 is SGHRS and CDR2 is YFSETQ. The receptor comes from a human donor with a solid tumor. The chain recombines TRBV5-1 with TRBJ2-5; possible D gene TRBD1, 6 bases. Sequenced material: blood. The CDR3 region is CASSKSGVKETQYF. CDR3 sequence (DNA): TGCGCCAGCAGCAAATCAGGGGTGAAAGAGACCCAGTACTTC.